These T cell receptor beta chains were read from a single sample in a study of blood T cell repertoires in COVID-19. TCRdb's table, derived via immunoSEQ multiplex PCR, lists solely in-frame clones and lacks some. The sample holds approximately 250,000 clones; more than 70% are singletons and the top ten take 2% to 2.5%. The source material was PBMCs or T cells enriched from blood (not recorded which). Every receptor here comes from a woman aged 60-70 years in a cohort exposed to, infected with or recovered from COVID-19 (not recorded which). CDR3s include the opening cysteine and the closing phenylalanine or tryptophan. Each record gives: J gene, V gene, CDR3 protein.

>TRBJ2-2|TRBV4-1
CASSQVGNTGELFF
>TRBJ1-5|TRBV10-2
CASGRVQGQPQHF
>TRBJ2-7|TRBV27
CASSLQGSYEQYF
>TRBJ1-4|TRBV5-6
CASKRQGTWKLFF
>TRBJ1-4|TRBV7-2
CASSLERTGTEKLFF
>TRBJ2-6|TRBV5-6
CASSSLDRRGISGANVLTF
>TRBJ1-2|TRBV20-1
CSARDGLGHLF
>TRBJ1-3|TRBV9
CASSAEGNRVGNTIYF
>TRBJ2-1|TRBV9
CASSVDFGRAGEQFF
>TRBJ2-1|TRBV20-1
CRRREGNEQFF
>TRBJ1-3|TRBV5-1
CASSLQPLAESRYF
>TRBJ2-7|TRBV2
CASGLAESYEQYF
>TRBJ2-1|TRBV3-1/TRBV3-2
CASRPQTSGTTEQFF
>TRBJ2-7|TRBV11-2
CASSSRLVTYEQYF